Here is one T cell receptor (beta chain) with its context. Amplification of TCR beta CDR3 regions was performed using RNA transcripts as template. With the HTBI primer set, the TCR CDR3 went through a first round of RT-PCR. TCRdb re-called the multiplex PCR reads through MiXCR, storing one row per CDR3 protein. The data hold hundreds of thousands of distinct CDR3 sequences, with about 15% observed a single time. The data were taken from a study of T cells in Graves' hyperthyroidism and ophthalmopathy. At the level of the study: At the time of initial diagnosis and before any treatment, peripheral blood was collected.

Germline V lookup: CDR1 LGHNT, CDR2 FRNRAP. The length of the CDR3 is 14 residues. With 2 bases clipped from V and 2 bases from J, the junction kept 0 bases outside the gene matches. Ophthalmopathy patients had Clinical Activity Score at least 3, NOSPECS grade at least 4, duration under 3 months. Patients having uncontrolled infection, another autoimmune disease, pregnancy or lactation were not included. PBMCs were obtained from over 8.5 ml fresh peripheral blood. Sequencing was done on a sample of blood. V usage is TRBV12-5 and J usage is TRBJ2-7; 10 bases line up with TRBD2. This clonotype was sampled from a woman between 50 and 59 years old with Graves' ophthalmopathy. The CDR3, as DNA: TGTGCTAGTGGTTTGCTAGCGGGAGCCTACGAGCAGTACTTC. Translation gives CASGLLAGAYEQYF.